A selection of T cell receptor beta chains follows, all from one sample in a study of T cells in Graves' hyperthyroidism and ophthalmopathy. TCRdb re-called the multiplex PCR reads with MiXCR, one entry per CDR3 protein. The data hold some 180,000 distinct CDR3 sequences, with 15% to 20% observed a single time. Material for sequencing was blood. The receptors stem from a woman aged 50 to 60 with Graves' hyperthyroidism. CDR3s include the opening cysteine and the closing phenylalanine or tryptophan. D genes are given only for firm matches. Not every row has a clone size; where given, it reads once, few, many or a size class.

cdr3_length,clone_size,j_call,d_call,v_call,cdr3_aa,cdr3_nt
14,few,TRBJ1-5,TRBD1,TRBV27,CASSSGTGYQPQHF,TGTGCCAGCAGTTCCGGGACAGGGTATCAGCCCCAGCATTTT
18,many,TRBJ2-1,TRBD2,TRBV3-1,CASSQGLAGGTRYNEQFF,TGTGCCAGCAGCCAAGGGCTAGCGGGGGGTACGAGGTACAATGAGCAGTTCTTC
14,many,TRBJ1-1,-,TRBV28,CASSSIVMNTEAFF,TGTGCCAGCAGCAGTATAGTCATGAACACTGAAGCTTTCTTT
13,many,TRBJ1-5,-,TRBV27,CASSFLGNQPQHF,TGTGCCAGCAGTTTTTTGGGGAATCAGCCCCAGCATTTT
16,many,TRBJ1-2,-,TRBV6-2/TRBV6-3,CASSYGPRTGGYGYTF,TGTGCCAGCAGTTACGGTCCAAGGACGGGTGGTTATGGCTACACCTTC
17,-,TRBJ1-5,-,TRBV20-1,CSARDGAHFDSNQPQHF,TGCAGTGCTAGAGACGGAGCACATTTCGATAGCAATCAGCCCCAGCATTTT
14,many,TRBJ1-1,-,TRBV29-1,CSVGRGLMNTEAFF,TGCAGCGTTGGAAGGGGGTTGATGAACACTGAAGCTTTCTTT
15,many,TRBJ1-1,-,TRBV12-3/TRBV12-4,CASSLAGVSDTEAFF,TGTGCCAGCAGTTTAGCAGGGGTTTCGGACACTGAAGCTTTCTTT
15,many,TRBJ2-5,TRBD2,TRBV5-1,CASRSTSGVGETQYF,TGCGCCAGCAGATCGACTAGCGGGGTAGGGGAGACCCAGTACTTC
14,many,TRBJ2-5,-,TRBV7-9,CASSAWAPGETQYF,TGTGCCAGCAGCGCCTGGGCACCTGGGGAGACCCAGTACTTC
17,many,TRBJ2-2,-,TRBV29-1,CSVEEGTTPQSVGELFF,TGCAGCGTTGAAGAAGGAACGACCCCCCAAAGTGTCGGGGAGCTGTTTTTT
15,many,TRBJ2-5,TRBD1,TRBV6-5,CASSYSRDRAGTQYF,TGTGCCAGCAGTTACTCGAGGGACAGGGCAGGGACCCAGTACTTC
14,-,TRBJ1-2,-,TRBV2,CASSVTAGNYGYTF,TGTGCCAGCAGTGTTACGGCAGGGAACTATGGCTACACCTTC
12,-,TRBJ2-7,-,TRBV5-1,CAGGYTDGEQYF,TGCGCCGGCGGTTACACAGACGGAGAGCAGTACTTC
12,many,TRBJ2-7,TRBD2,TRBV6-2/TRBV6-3,CASSKTSGEQYF,TGTGCCAGCAGTAAGACTAGCGGAGAGCAGTACTTC
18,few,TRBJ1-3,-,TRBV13,CASSLGPPGGNLGNTIYF,TGTGCCAGCAGCTTAGGCCCCCCGGGGGGAAATCTTGGAAACACCATATATTTT
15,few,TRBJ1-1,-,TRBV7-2,CASSLGLGSNTEAFF,TGTGCCAGCAGCTTAGGGTTAGGTAGTAACACTGAAGCTTTCTTT
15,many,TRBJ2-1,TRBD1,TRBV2,CASSEEGASWNEQFF,TGTGCCAGCAGTGAAGAGGGGGCGAGTTGGAATGAGCAGTTCTTC
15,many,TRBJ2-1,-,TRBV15,CATSRRSVESDEQFF,TGTGCCACCAGCAGACGTAGCGTTGAGTCTGATGAGCAGTTCTTC
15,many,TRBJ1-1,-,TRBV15,CATSRSGRTRTEAFF,TGTGCCACCAGCAGATCTGGGAGGACGAGGACTGAAGCTTTCTTT
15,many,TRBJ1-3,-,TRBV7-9,CASSKSAGAGNTIYF,TGTGCCAGCAGCAAAAGCGCGGGGGCTGGAAACACCATATATTTT
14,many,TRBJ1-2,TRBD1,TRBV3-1,CASSQGGTDYGYTF,TGTGCCAGCAGCCAAGGCGGGACAGACTATGGCTACACCTTC
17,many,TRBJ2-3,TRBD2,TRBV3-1,CASSQQGLAGPRDTQYF,TGTGCCAGCAGCCAACAGGGACTAGCGGGCCCCAGGGATACGCAGTATTTT
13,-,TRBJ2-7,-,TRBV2,CASNRLESYEQYF,TGTGCCAGCAACCGTCTGGAATCCTACGAGCAGTACTTC
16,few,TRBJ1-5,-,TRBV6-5,CASSYPERGAGQPQHF,TGTGCCAGCAGTTACCCCGAGCGGGGGGCAGGTCAGCCCCAGCATTTT
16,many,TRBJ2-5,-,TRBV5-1,CASAPPGPSAQETQYF,TGCGCCAGCGCACCCCCCGGCCCTAGCGCCCAAGAGACCCAGTACTTC
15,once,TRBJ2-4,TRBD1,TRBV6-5,CASSYPSTGANIQYF,TGTGCCAGCAGTTACCCTTCGACAGGGGCAAACATTCAGTACTTC
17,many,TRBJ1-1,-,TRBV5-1,CASSFTSIEFGYTEAFF,TGCGCCAGCAGCTTTACCTCTATAGAATTCGGGTACACTGAAGCTTTCTTT
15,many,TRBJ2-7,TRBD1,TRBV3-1,CASSQFPDRLYEQYF,TGTGCCAGCAGCCAATTCCCGGACAGGCTTTACGAGCAGTACTTC
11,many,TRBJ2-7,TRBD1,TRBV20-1,CSVSTGGEQYF,TGCAGTGTGTCGACAGGGGGCGAGCAGTACTTC
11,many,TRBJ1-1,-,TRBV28,CASSLRQSAFF,TGTGCCAGCAGTTTGCGACAGTCCGCTTTCTTT
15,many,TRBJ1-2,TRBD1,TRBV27,CASSFGTGPNYGYTF,TGTGCCAGCAGTTTCGGGACAGGGCCCAACTATGGCTACACCTTC
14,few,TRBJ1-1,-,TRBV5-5,CASSPSWVNTEAFF,TGTGCCAGCAGCCCGAGCTGGGTGAACACTGAAGCTTTCTTT
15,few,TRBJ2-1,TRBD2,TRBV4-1,CASSPGGGFYNEQFF,TGCGCCAGCAGCCCTGGGGGGGGTTTCTACAATGAGCAGTTCTTC
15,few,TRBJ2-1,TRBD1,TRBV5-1,CASSWGQGAPDEQFF,TGCGCCAGCAGCTGGGGACAGGGGGCGCCTGATGAGCAGTTCTTC
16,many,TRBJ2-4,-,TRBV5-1,CASSLGSVLAKNIQYF,TGCGCCAGCAGCTTGGGAAGCGTACTAGCCAAAAACATTCAGTACTTC
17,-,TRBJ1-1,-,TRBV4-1,CASSQREGQGRSTEAFF,TGCGCCAGCAGCCAGAGGGAAGGGCAGGGGAGGAGCACTGAAGCTTTCTTT
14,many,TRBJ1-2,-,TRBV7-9,CASSLTTGPYGYTF,TGTGCCAGCAGCTTAACGACAGGCCCCTATGGCTACACCTTC
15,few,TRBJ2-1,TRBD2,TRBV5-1,CASSLRLAGGAEQFF,TGCGCCAGCAGCTTACGACTAGCGGGGGGCGCAGAGCAGTTCTTC
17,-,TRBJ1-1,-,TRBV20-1,CSATTLTAGPGGTEAFF,TGCAGTGCCACGACCTTAACCGCCGGGCCCGGGGGCACTGAAGCTTTCTTT
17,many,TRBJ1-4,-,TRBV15,CATSRDLGLRVNEKLFF,TGTGCCACCAGCAGAGATTTAGGTCTGCGAGTTAATGAAAAACTGTTTTTT
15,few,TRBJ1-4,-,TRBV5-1,CASSLSWGAGEKLFF,TGCGCCAGCAGCTTGAGCTGGGGGGCAGGTGAAAAACTGTTTTTT
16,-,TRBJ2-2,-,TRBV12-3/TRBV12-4,CASSPWTEINTGELFF,TGTGCCAGCAGCCCCTGGACGGAGATCAACACCGGGGAGCTGTTTTTT
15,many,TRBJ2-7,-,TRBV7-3,CASSLGGNGRYEQYF,TGTGCCAGCAGCTTAGGAGGCAATGGCCGCTACGAGCAGTACTTC
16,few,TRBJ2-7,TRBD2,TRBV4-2,CASSQERRGTRGEQYF,TGTGCCAGCAGCCAAGAGAGGCGGGGGACTAGGGGAGAGCAGTACTTC
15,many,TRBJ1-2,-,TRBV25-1,CASSESGSRIYGYTF,TGTGCCAGCAGTGAATCTGGCAGCCGAATCTATGGCTACACCTTC
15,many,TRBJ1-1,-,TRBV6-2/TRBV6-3,CATASTGLMDTEAFF,TGTGCCACTGCCTCAACTGGATTGATGGACACTGAAGCTTTCTTT
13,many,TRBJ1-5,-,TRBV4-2,CASSQDQAQPQHF,TGTGCCAGCAGCCAAGATCAGGCCCAGCCCCAGCATTTT
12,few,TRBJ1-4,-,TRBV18,CASSRTDEKLFF,TGTGCCAGCTCACGGACAGATGAAAAACTGTTTTTT
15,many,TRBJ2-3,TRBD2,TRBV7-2,CASSFSSGGADTQYF,TGTGCCAGCAGCTTTTCTAGCGGGGGGGCAGATACGCAGTATTTT
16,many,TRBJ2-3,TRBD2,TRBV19,CASSILAGGSTDTQYF,TGTGCCAGTAGTATTCTGGCGGGGGGGAGCACAGATACGCAGTATTTT
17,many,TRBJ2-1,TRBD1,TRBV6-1,CASKKDRGQGSYNEQFF,TGTGCCAGCAAAAAAGACCGGGGACAGGGGTCCTACAATGAGCAGTTCTTC
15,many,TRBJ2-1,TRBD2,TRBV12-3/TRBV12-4,CASSLDGGAYNEQFF,TGTGCCAGCAGTTTAGACGGGGGGGCCTACAATGAGCAGTTCTTC
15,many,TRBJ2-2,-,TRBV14,CASSRGLENTGELFF,TGTGCCAGCAGCCGGGGACTCGAGAACACCGGGGAGCTGTTTTTT
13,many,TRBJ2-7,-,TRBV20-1,CSARSQATYEQYF,TGCAGTGCTAGAAGTCAGGCAACCTACGAGCAGTACTTC
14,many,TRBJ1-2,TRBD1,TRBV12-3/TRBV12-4,CASSLNQGARGYTF,TGTGCCAGCAGTTTAAACCAGGGGGCAAGGGGCTACACCTTC
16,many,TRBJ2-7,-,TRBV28,CASSLTQGFLFLEQYF,TGTGCCAGCAGCCTAACACAGGGTTTCTTGTTTCTCGAGCAGTACTTC